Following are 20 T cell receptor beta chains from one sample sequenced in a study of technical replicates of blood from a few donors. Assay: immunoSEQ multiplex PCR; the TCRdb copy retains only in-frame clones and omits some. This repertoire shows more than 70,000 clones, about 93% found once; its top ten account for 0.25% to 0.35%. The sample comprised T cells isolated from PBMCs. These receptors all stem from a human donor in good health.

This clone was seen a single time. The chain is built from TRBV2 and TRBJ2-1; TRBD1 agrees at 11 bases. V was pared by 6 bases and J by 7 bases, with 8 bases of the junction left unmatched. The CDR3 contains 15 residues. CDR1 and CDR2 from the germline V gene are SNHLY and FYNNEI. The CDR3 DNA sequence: TGTGCCAGCAGGTCCGGGACAGGGGGACGAAATGAGCAGTTCTTC. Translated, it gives CASRSGTGGRNEQFF.

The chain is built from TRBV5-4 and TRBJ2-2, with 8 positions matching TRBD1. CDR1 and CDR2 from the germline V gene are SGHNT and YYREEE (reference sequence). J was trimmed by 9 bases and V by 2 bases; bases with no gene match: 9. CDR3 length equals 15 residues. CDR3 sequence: CASSLVGTGSWELFF. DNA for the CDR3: TGTGCCAGCAGCTTAGTCGGGACAGGTTCATGGGAGCTGTTTTTT.

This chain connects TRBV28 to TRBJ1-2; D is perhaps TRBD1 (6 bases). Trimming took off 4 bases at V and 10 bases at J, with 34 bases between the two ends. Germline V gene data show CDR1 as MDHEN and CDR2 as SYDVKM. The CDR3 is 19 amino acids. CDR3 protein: CASSSSRGAGDYLMRVYTF. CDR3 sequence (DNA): TGTGCCAGCAGTTCGTCCCGCGGGGCAGGGGACTACCTGATGAGAGTCTACACCTTC.

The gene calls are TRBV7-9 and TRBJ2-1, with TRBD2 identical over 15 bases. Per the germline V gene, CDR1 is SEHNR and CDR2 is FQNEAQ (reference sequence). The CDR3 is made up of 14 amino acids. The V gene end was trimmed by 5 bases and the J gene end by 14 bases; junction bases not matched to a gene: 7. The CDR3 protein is CASSIGLAGGPKFF. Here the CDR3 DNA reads TGTGCCAGCAGCATAGGACTAGCGGGAGGGCCGAAGTTCTTC.

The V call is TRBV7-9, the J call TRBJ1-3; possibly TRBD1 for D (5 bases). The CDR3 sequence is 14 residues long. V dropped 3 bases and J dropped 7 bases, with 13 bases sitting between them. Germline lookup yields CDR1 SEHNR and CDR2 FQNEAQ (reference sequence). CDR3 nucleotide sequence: TGTGCCAGCAGCTTGTCGGCAGGGACTAACACCATATATTTT. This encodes CASSLSAGTNTIYF. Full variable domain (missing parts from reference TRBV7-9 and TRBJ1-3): DTGVSQNPRHKITKRGQNVTFRCDPISEHNRLYWYRQTLGQGPEFLTYFQNEAQLEKSRLLSDRFSAERPKGSFSTLEIQRTEQGDSAMYLCASSLSAGTNTIYFGEGSWLTVV.

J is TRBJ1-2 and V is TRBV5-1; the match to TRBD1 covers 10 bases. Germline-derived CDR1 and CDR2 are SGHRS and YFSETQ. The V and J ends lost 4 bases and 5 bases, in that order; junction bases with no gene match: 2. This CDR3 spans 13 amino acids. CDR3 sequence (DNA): TGCGCCAGCAGCGGGGACAGGGGATATGGCTACACCTTC. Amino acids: CASSGDRGYGYTF. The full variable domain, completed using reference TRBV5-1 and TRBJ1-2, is KAGVTQTPRYLIKTRGQQVTLSCSPISGHRSVSWYQQTPGQGLQFLFEYFSETQRNKGNFPGRFSGRQFSNSRSEMNVSTLELGDSALYLCASSGDRGYGYTFGSGTRLTVV.

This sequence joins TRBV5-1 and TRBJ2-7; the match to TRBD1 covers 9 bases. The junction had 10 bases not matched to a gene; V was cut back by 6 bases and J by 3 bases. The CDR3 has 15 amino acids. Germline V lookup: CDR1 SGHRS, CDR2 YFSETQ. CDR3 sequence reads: CASKTSGTGLYEQYF. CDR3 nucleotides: TGCGCCAGCAAGACATCGGGGACAGGGCTCTACGAGCAGTACTTC. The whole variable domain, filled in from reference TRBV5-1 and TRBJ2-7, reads KAGVTQTPRYLIKTRGQQVTLSCSPISGHRSVSWYQQTPGQGLQFLFEYFSETQRNKGNFPGRFSGRQFSNSRSEMNVSTLELGDSALYLCASKTSGTGLYEQYFGPGTRLTVT.

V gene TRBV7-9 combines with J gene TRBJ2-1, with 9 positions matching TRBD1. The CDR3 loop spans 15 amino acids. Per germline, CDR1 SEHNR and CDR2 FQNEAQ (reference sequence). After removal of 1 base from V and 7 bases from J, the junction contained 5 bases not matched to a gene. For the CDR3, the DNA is TGTGCCAGCAGCTTAGAGGGACAGGGTAGGAATGAGCAGTTCTTC. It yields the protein CASSLEGQGRNEQFF.

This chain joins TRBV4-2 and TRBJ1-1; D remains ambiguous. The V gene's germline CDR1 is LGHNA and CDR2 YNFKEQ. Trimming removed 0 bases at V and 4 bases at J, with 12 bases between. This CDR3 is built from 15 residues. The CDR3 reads CASSQDRAAGTEAFF. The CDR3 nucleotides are TGTGCCAGCAGCCAAGATCGTGCGGCGGGCACTGAAGCTTTCTTT.

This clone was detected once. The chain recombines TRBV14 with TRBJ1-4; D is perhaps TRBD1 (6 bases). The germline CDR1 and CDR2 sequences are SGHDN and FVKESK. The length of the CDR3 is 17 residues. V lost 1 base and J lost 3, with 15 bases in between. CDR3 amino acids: CASSQVRGQLSNEKLFF. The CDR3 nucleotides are TGTGCCAGCAGCCAAGTTCGAGGACAGTTATCTAATGAAAAACTGTTTTTT.

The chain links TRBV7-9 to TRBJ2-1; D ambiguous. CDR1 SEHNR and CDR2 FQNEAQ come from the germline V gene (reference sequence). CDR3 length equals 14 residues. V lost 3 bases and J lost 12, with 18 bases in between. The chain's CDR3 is CASSFLTGFSAQFF. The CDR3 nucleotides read TGTGCCAGCAGCTTCCTCACCGGGTTCTCAGCGCAGTTCTTC.

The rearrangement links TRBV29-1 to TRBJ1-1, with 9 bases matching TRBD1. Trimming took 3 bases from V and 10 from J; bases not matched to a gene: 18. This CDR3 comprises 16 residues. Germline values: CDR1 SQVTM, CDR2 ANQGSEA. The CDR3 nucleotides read TGCAGCGTTGACCTCGCGGGGGACAGGGAAGGGCGCGGAGCTTTCTTT. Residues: CSVDLAGDREGRGAFF.

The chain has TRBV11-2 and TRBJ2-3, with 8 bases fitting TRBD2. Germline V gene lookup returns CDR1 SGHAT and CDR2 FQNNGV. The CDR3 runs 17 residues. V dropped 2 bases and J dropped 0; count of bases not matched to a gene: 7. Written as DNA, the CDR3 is TGTGCCAGCAGCTTATGGCGGGGCGGGAGGAGCACAGATACGCAGTATTTT. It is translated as CASSLWRGGRSTDTQYF.

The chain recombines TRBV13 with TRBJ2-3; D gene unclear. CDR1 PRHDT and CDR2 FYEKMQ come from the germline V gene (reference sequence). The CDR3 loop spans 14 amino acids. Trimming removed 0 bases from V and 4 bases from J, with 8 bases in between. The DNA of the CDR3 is TGTGCCAGCAGCTTAGGGTCGTTTGCAGATACGCAGTATTTT. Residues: CASSLGSFADTQYF.

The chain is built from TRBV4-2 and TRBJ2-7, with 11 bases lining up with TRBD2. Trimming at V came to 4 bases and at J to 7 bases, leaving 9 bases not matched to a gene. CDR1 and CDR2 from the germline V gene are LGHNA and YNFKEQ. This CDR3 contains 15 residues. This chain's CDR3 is CASSPNSGGGWEQYF. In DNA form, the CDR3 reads TGTGCCAGCAGCCCCAATAGCGGGGGGGGCTGGGAGCAGTACTTC.

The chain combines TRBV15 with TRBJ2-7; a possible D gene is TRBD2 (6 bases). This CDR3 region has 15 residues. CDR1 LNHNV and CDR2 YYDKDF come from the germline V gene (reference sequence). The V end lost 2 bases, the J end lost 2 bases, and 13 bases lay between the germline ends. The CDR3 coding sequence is TGTGCCACCAGCAGACCCGGGGGAGGTGCCTACGAGCAGTACTTC. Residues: CATSRPGGGAYEQYF.

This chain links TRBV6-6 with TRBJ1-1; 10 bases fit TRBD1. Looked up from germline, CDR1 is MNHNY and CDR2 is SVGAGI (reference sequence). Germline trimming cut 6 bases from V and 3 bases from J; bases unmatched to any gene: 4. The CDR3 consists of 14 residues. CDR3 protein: CASSSGTGDTEAFF. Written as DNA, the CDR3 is TGTGCCAGCAGCTCCGGGACAGGGGACACTGAAGCTTTCTTT.

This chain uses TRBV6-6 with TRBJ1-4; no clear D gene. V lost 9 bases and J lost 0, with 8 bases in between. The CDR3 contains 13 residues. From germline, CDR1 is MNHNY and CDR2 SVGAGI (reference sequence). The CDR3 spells CASLEATNEKLFF. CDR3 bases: TGTGCCAGTTTAGAAGCAACTAATGAAAAACTGTTTTTT.

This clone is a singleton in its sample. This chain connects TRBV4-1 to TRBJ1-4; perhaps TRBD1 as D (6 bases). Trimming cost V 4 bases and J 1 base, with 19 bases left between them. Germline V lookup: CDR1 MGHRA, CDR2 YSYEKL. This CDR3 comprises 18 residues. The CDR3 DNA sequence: TGCGCCAGCAGCCGGAACAGGGTTTCTATAGAAACTAATGAAAAACTGTTTTTT. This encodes CASSRNRVSIETNEKLFF.

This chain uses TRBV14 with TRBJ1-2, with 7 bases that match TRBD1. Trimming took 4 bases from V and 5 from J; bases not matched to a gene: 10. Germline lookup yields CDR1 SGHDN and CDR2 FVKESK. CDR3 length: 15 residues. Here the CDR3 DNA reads TGTGCCAGCAGCCGGGGACAGCTCCTAGCTTATGGCTACACCTTC. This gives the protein CASSRGQLLAYGYTF.